This T cell receptor beta chain was found in a study of tissue T cells after allogeneic stem cell transplantation. Whole-study findings and limits: Few T cell clones were shared across patients, but motif clusters showed tissue-specific shared signatures. Tissue-detected TCR repertoire was only partly captured by blood and spleen T cells.

Sequencing of TCRbeta CDR3 at survey depth gave sequences and template counts. Generated by immunoSEQ multiplex PCR, the TCRdb table keeps only in-frame clones and is missing some. Here the sample spans some 5,000 clones, over 30% being singletons. The CDR3 is 13 residues long. V shed 1 base and J shed 4 bases, with 8 bases lying between them. Germline V gene lookup returns CDR1 GFQATS and CDR2 STVNSAI. Time point defined: mouse harvest day 14 after allogeneic transplant. Mouse grafts combined 10^7 T-cell-depleted bone marrow cells with 10^6 splenic CD5+ T cells. Mice had MHC-mismatched B6 into BALB/c GVHD, sampled day 7 or 14. This clone is labeled medium-sized (0.01 to 0.1%). Its target is unknown. Genes and germline come from the mouse. The DNA ends 1 residue before the CDR3 does, and the rest of the CDR3 is filled in from the germline J gene.

The V and J genes are TRBV20 and TRBJ2-1, with TRBD1 as a possible D gene (6 bases). The source is a female BALB/c mouse given C57BL/6 T cells with graft-versus-host disease after an allogeneic hematopoietic cell transplant. Material for sequencing was gut tissue. The DNA read from the CDR3 is TGTGGTGCTAGGGGACAGGATTATGCTGAGCAGTTC. Protein product: CGARGQDYAEQF. The complete CDR3 protein is CGARGQDYAEQFF.